One T cell receptor beta chain is described in this entry. Its antigen is as yet unknown. The V and J ends lost 5 bases and 9 bases respectively, with 11 bases between them. Germline CDR1 reads SEHNR; CDR2 reads FQNEAQ (reference sequence). The CDR3 has 12 residues. These data originate in a study of T cell repertoires in cytomegalovirus infection. About the research overall: Matching HLA type and CMV infection were both indicated by public TCR beta signatures.

Whole-study findings and limits: The ex vivo response was dominated by HLA-C-restricted CMV-specific TCR beta clonotypes.

TCRdb re-called the reads through MiXCR, storing one row per CDR3 protein. Among roughly 990,000 distinct CDR3 sequences listed, roughly 30% were seen once. The genes are TRBV7-9 and TRBJ2-1; unclear D gene. This specimen was cultured CD8+ T cells from PBMCs, taken from culture after CMV antigen stimulation. This receptor was identified in a human donor in good health (CMV status not recorded). Some clones in this sample may be carry-over from other donors' samples. The DNA of the CDR3 is TGTGCCAGCAGCACCATAGGGCTTGAGCAGTTCTTC. This codes for CASSTIGLEQFF.